This TCR beta chain was captured in a study of T-cell reconstitution after alpha-beta-depleted transplantation in children (dated by TCRdb to 2016 to 2018). Turning to the overall study: T-cell immune reconstitution after TCRalphabeta/CD19-depleted allogeneic hematopoietic cell transplantation in children was quantitatively tracked in the study by means of TCR repertoire profiling.

The germline V gene (reference sequence) specifies SGHNT as CDR1 and YYREEE as CDR2. V loses 4 bases at its end and J loses 1 base; junction bases beyond the gene matches: 8. CDR3 length: 15 amino acids, cysteine to phenylalanine. CDR3 DNA only is kept here, 45 bases in frame from base 1. Libraries were constructed by PCR. TCRdb records Illumina HiSeq 2500 as the sequencer. TCR library preparation used molecular barcoding, with unique molecular identifiers applied to normalize quantification of the TCRbeta repertoire. TCRdb passed the public sequencing reads through fastp at Q25 and MiXCR, retaining productive beta sequences. All rows with the same CDR3 protein become a single entry with the most common DNA and genes. Recorded for this sample are roughly 500,000 distinct CDR3 sequences; roughly 10% of them occurred a single time. Of the sample, around 2% is held by the ten largest clones. Overall study outcomes, separate from this receptor: In some patients, high TCRbeta diversity at day 60 was attributed to recipient T cells and intrathymic progenitors that had survived conditioning. About two months after transplant, the apparently early recovery of alphabetaT-cell counts reportedly depended on just several hundred clones that had expanded rapidly and came from non-depleted graft cells. Over subsequent months, a decline in hyperexpanded clone frequencies was noted, and after one year, T-cell counts and TCRbeta diversity were mostly ascribed to newly produced T cells.

This clonotype has more than one count but fewer than ten. Its antigen is not yet known. No base-level quality is on record; no much larger clone is a single base apart. The treatment or condition label of this sample denotes: allogeneic hematopoietic cell transplantation with graft depleted of TCRalphabeta T cells and CD19 B cells. The transplant recipients were children given TCRalphabeta/CD19-depleted allogeneic hematopoietic cell grafts. The material was PBMCs, obtained before TCRalphabeta/CD19-depleted stem cell transplant. In this chain, TRBV5-4 is recombined with TRBJ2-7, with 7 middle bases fitting TRBD1. The sequence was collected from a child under 10 years old with inherited bone marrow failure, due to receive a stem cell transplant. CDR3 reads: CASSPPTGRSYEQYF. The DNA is as follows: TGTGCCAGCAGCCCCCCGACAGGGCGGTCCTACGAGCAGTACTTC.